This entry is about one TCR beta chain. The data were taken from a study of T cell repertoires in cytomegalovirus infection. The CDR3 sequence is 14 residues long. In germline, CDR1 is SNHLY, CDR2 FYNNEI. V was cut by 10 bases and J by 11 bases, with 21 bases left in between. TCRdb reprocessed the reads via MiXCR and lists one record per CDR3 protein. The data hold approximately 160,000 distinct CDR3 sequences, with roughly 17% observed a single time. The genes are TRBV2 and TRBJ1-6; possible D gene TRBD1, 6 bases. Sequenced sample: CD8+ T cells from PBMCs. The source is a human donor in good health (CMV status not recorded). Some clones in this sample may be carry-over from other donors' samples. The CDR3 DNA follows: TGTGCCAACAGGGAGGACGGAACCGGGACACCCCTCCACTTT. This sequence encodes CANREDGTGTPLHF.